The source of this TCR beta chain is a study of T cell changes during pregnancy in multiple sclerosis. Clones were read by immunoSEQ multiplex PCR, and TCRdb kept only the in-frame ones, dropping some. Of 50,000 or so clones detected, 85% to 95% appear once; the ten largest clones hold less than 0.65%. Trimming took 6 bases from V and 3 from J, leaving 9 bases between them. This CDR3 is built from 13 residues. Germline V gives CDR1 LNHDA, CDR2 SQIVND (reference sequence). The V call is TRBV19, the J call TRBJ1-5; no clear D. The origin of this receptor is a female donor with multiple sclerosis, enrolled in a pregnancy study. The specimen was CD4+ T cells from peripheral blood mononuclear cells, collected in the second trimester of pregnancy. The CDR3 sequence is CASRSYNNQPQHF. For the CDR3, the DNA is TGTGCCAGTAGGTCGTATAACAATCAGCCCCAGCATTTT.